This entry features one T cell receptor (beta chain) sequence. Its antigen is unknown. Germline assignment: CDR1 SNHLY and CDR2 FYNNEI. V lost 0 bases, J lost 5 bases, and 8 bases lay in between. The CDR3 totals 14 residues. This specimen belongs to a study of cytomegalovirus exposure and HLA in healthy donors. The protocol was immunoSEQ multiplex PCR, while the TCRdb copy is restricted to in-frame clones and leaves out a portion. The sample includes around 250,000 clones, around 90% of them seen just once. Overall study results and limits: Rarity marked most TCR sequences, yet some public TCRs occurred in many donors. Through in vitro validation, three CMV-associated chains were shown to be specific for CMV antigens. One later analysis, an examination of the 90 to 150 validation repertoires, found that first-cohort TCR clusters tended to co-occur in them.

The TCR originated in a young woman in good health and CMV-seronegative. This chain joins TRBV2 and TRBJ1-5, with D perhaps matching TRBD1 (6 bases). Sequencing used PBMCs. The CDR3 here is CASSEASGDQPQHF. The CDR3 region has the DNA TGTGCCAGCAGTGAAGCCTCAGGGGATCAGCCCCAGCATTTT.